This T cell receptor (beta chain) derives from a study of T cell responses to AZD1222 COVID-19 vaccine. The protocol was immunoSEQ multiplex PCR, while the TCRdb copy is restricted to in-frame clones and leaves out a portion. The sample records roughly 150,000 clones, around nine tenths being singletons. This material consisted of peripheral blood, taken 28 days after the second AZD1222 dose. This receptor was identified in an adult who received the AZD1222 COVID-19 vaccine.

The CDR3 bases are TGTGCCAGCAGTAACAGGGGGGTCAACACAGATACGCAGTATTTT. Amino acid sequence: CASSNRGVNTDTQYF. This chain uses TRBV25-1 with TRBJ2-3; 8 nucleotides line up with TRBD1. This CDR3 has 15 residues. J was trimmed by 2 bases and V by 5 bases; bases with no gene match: 6. Germline V gives CDR1 MGHDK, CDR2 SYGVNS.